This T cell receptor beta chain appears in the sequencing data of a study of PD-L1 blockade in urothelial cancer. Per the germline V gene, CDR1 is SNHLY and CDR2 is FYNNEI. The V and J ends lost 6 bases and 7 bases respectively, with 15 bases between them. The CDR3 extends over 14 amino acids. The data were produced by immunoSEQ multiplex PCR, yet TCRdb's version contains in-frame clones alone and is incomplete. The sample yields some 80,000 clones, around 85% seen once. The time point denotes: pretreatment peripheral blood. The sample consisted of PBMCs, taken around atezolizumab (anti-PD-L1) treatment. V gene TRBV2 combines with J gene TRBJ1-4, with TRBD1 as a possible D gene (6 bases). This TCR was sampled from a middle-aged man with urothelial cancer. The CDR3 region has the DNA TGTGCCAGCAGAGAACAGGGAAAGGGTGAAAAACTGTTTTTT. This codes for CASREQGKGEKLFF.